This TCR beta chain was found in a study of beta chain features in type 1 diabetes. The study reverse transcribed the entire isolated RNA, so it sequenced expressed TCRB transcripts. Some clones are missing from TCRdb's copy, which holds only in-frame ones; the method was immunoSEQ multiplex PCR. The sample carries roughly 610,000 clones, around a sixth recorded once. Trimming removed 2 bases at V and 3 bases at J, with 13 bases between. CDR1 and CDR2 from the germline V gene are GTSNPN and SVGIG (reference sequence). The CDR3 contains 15 residues. The V and J genes are TRBV30 and TRBJ1-4; D is undetermined. The specimen was naive CD4+ T cells from blood. The sequence was collected from a young man in good health. CDR3 amino acids: CAWSTRMAANEKLFF. CDR3 sequence (DNA): TGTGCCTGGAGTACCCGGATGGCGGCTAATGAAAAACTGTTTTTT.